These T cell receptor beta chains were read from a single sample in a study of cytomegalovirus exposure and HLA in healthy donors. Clones were sequenced by immunoSEQ multiplex PCR, and TCRdb holds only the in-frame ones, with some missing. This sample carries about 120,000 clones, with 1.5% to 2% going to the ten biggest clones. Sample: PBMCs. The origin of the receptors is a woman in her forties in good health and CMV-seropositive. The CDR3 runs from the conserved cysteine through the conserved F or W. The D gene is left open where the match is weak.

CDR3 protein | CDR3 DNA | D gene | J gene | V gene
CASSFTGRATNEKLFF | TGTGCCAGCAGTTTTACAGGGAGGGCAACTAATGAAAAACTGTTTTTT | - | TRBJ1-4 | TRBV28
CATGRRLAGPGGSYNEQFF | TGTGCCACTGGCAGGCGACTAGCGGGACCGGGGGGCTCCTACAATGAGCAGTTCTTC | TRBD2 | TRBJ2-1 | TRBV27
CASSLVAEGAYAFF | TGTGCCAGCAGTTTAGTCGCTGAGGGGGCATATGCTTTCTTT | TRBD1 | TRBJ1-1 | TRBV28
CASSLGAGDTGELFF | TGTGCCAGCAGCTTAGGTGCGGGGGACACCGGGGAGCTGTTTTTT | TRBD2 | TRBJ2-2 | TRBV7-7
CASSPVGGYEQYF | TGTGCCAGCAGCCCCGTGGGGGGATACGAGCAGTACTTC | - | TRBJ2-7 | TRBV6-5
CASSAPSSYNSPLHF | TGTGCCAGCAGTGCACCCAGCTCCTATAATTCACCCCTCCACTTT | - | TRBJ1-6 | TRBV6-1
CASSILLAYTGELFF | TGTGCCAGTAGTATCCTCCTAGCCTACACCGGGGAGCTGTTTTTT | - | TRBJ2-2 | TRBV19
CASSTMTGTPLEQYF | TGTGCCAGTAGTACCATGACAGGCACTCCCCTCGAGCAGTACTTC | - | TRBJ2-7 | TRBV19
CATNRQAANYGYTF | TGTGCCACAAATCGACAGGCCGCTAACTATGGCTACACCTTC | - | TRBJ1-2 | TRBV28
CASSPGLAGEKGTNEQFF | TGTGCCAGCAGCCCGGGACTAGCGGGAGAGAAAGGAACGAATGAGCAGTTCTTC | TRBD2 | TRBJ2-1 | TRBV25-1
CASRRDRDHEQFF | TGTGCCAGCAGGCGGGACAGGGACCATGAGCAGTTCTTC | TRBD1 | TRBJ2-1 | TRBV6-5
CASSAMVYPGRGTGELFF | TGTGCCAGCAGTGCTATGGTGTATCCCGGGAGGGGCACCGGGGAGCTGTTTTTT | TRBD2 | TRBJ2-2 | TRBV6-4
CASSLDSTGHTEAFF | TGTGCCAGCAGCTTAGATTCGACAGGGCACACTGAAGCTTTCTTT | TRBD1 | TRBJ1-1 | TRBV11-2
CAWSPNRELDTQYF | TGTGCCTGGAGTCCGAACAGGGAGTTGGATACGCAGTATTTT | - | TRBJ2-3 | TRBV30
CASRWTSGSQNIQYF | TGTGCCAGCAGGTGGACTAGCGGGAGCCAAAACATTCAGTACTTC | TRBD2 | TRBJ2-4 | TRBV6-6
CASSPLGGQQYF | TGTGCCAGCAGCCCGCTGGGCGGACAGCAGTACTTC | - | TRBJ2-5 | TRBV7-9
CASSPRTSGRPYNEQFF | TGTGCCAGCAGTCCAAGGACTAGCGGGAGGCCCTACAATGAGCAGTTCTTC | TRBD2 | TRBJ2-1 | TRBV2
CASSKAGYNEQFF | TGTGCCAGTAGTAAGGCAGGCTACAATGAGCAGTTCTTC | - | TRBJ2-1 | TRBV19
CAWSRQTNTEAFF | TGTGCCTGGAGCCGACAGACGAACACTGAAGCTTTCTTT | - | TRBJ1-1 | TRBV30
CASKLAGGTDTQYF | TGTGCCAGCAAACTAGCGGGGGGCACAGATACGCAGTATTTT | TRBD2 | TRBJ2-3 | TRBV28
CASSSYAGELFF | TGTGCCAGCAGCTCCTATGCCGGGGAGCTGTTTTTT | - | TRBJ2-2 | TRBV7-3
CASSRTRNQPQHF | TGTGCCAGCAGCCGGACACGGAATCAGCCCCAGCATTTT | - | TRBJ1-5 | TRBV7-8
CASSLPGTANTEAFF | TGTGCCAGCAGCTTGCCCGGGACAGCGAACACTGAAGCTTTCTTT | TRBD1 | TRBJ1-1 | TRBV5-5
CASSLGLAVSQQSSYEQYF | TGTGCCAGCAGCCTAGGACTAGCGGTATCCCAACAATCTTCCTACGAGCAGTACTTC | TRBD2 | TRBJ2-7 | TRBV28
CASSVERDNEQFF | TGTGCCAGTAGTGTGGAGCGGGACAATGAGCAGTTCTTC | - | TRBJ2-1 | TRBV19
CASSLRTPFSEQFF | TGTGCCAGCAGTTTACGCACCCCTTTTAGCGAGCAGTTCTTC | - | TRBJ2-1 | TRBV28
CSVDYGSGTDTQYF | TGCAGCGTTGATTACGGGAGTGGCACAGATACGCAGTATTTT | - | TRBJ2-3 | TRBV29-1
CASGPRGAGGTRTQYF | TGTGCCAGCGGCCCCCGTGGAGCGGGAGGGACTCGGACCCAGTACTTC | TRBD2 | TRBJ2-5 | TRBV6-6
CASSREGDEQFF | TGTGCCAGCAGCCGGGAGGGGGATGAGCAGTTCTTC | TRBD2 | TRBJ2-1 | TRBV11-3
CACGTGWNQPQHF | TGTGCCTGCGGGACAGGTTGGAATCAGCCCCAGCATTTT | TRBD1 | TRBJ1-5 | TRBV30
CASRDRGQGYGYTF | TGTGCCAGCAGGGACAGGGGGCAAGGCTATGGCTACACCTTC | TRBD1 | TRBJ1-2 | TRBV2
CATSRGLAAYNEQFF | TGTGCCACCAGCAGAGGGCTAGCAGCCTACAATGAGCAGTTCTTC | - | TRBJ2-1 | TRBV15
CASSLLASGTDTQYF | TGTGCCAGCAGTTTATTAGCCTCGGGGACAGATACGCAGTATTTT | - | TRBJ2-3 | TRBV27
CASSLGDRAAFSQPQHF | TGCGCCAGCAGCTTGGGGGACAGGGCAGCGTTTAGTCAGCCCCAGCATTTT | TRBD1 | TRBJ1-5 | TRBV5-1
CASSESGAAWGQYF | TGCGCCAGCAGTGAGTCTGGGGCAGCCTGGGGACAGTACTTC | - | TRBJ2-7 | TRBV10-1
CASSARLAAVSIEQYF | TGTGCCAGTAGTGCCAGACTAGCGGCAGTCTCTATAGAGCAGTACTTC | TRBD2 | TRBJ2-7 | TRBV19
CAIGPPTPGQAFSGNTIYF | TGTGCCATCGGCCCGCCGACTCCGGGACAGGCCTTCTCTGGAAACACCATATATTTT | TRBD1 | TRBJ1-3 | TRBV10-3
CASSAGQGGTEAFF | TGTGCCAGCAGCGCCGGACAGGGGGGCACTGAAGCTTTCTTT | TRBD1 | TRBJ1-1 | TRBV5-6
CASSQWDRESYEQYF | TGCGCCAGCAGCCAATGGGACAGGGAGTCGTACGAGCAGTACTTC | TRBD1 | TRBJ2-7 | TRBV4-1
CASSYIPREYNEQFF | TGTGCCAGCAGTTACATCCCCCGAGAATACAATGAGCAGTTCTTC | - | TRBJ2-1 | TRBV6-5
CASSLVAGGPGEQFF | TGTGCCAGCAGCTTGGTGGCGGGAGGGCCCGGTGAGCAGTTCTTC | TRBD2 | TRBJ2-1 | TRBV5-4
CASNRQGGHEQYF | TGTGCCAGCAACCGACAGGGTGGCCACGAGCAGTACTTC | TRBD1 | TRBJ2-7 | TRBV6-5
CASSQMTSGSTDTQYF | TGCGCCAGCAGCCAAATGACTAGCGGGAGCACAGATACGCAGTATTTT | TRBD2 | TRBJ2-3 | TRBV5-1
CASSDTGGPNEQFF | TGTGCCAGCAGTGACACGGGAGGGCCCAATGAGCAGTTCTTC | TRBD2 | TRBJ2-1 | TRBV2
CAIRETANTGELFF | TGTGCCATCAGGGAGACAGCGAACACCGGGGAGCTGTTTTTT | - | TRBJ2-2 | TRBV10-3
CASSVGEGGREQYF | TGTGCCAGCAGCGTAGGGGAGGGCGGCAGGGAGCAGTACTTC | TRBD2 | TRBJ2-7 | TRBV9
CASSDGGGFYGYTF | TGTGCCAGCAGTGATGGTGGCGGTTTCTATGGCTACACCTTC | - | TRBJ1-2 | TRBV11-2